The T cell receptor beta chain under discussion was sequenced for a study of technical replicates of blood from a handful of donors. Produced via immunoSEQ multiplex PCR; TCRdb's table is partial and in-frame only. The sample gives some 80,000 clones, around 92% of which show up once; 0.25% to 0.3% is in the top ten. J gave up 6 bases and V 6 bases, and 4 bases lay outside the gene matches. The CDR3 covers 14 residues. Germline CDR1 and CDR2: MDHEN and SYDVKM. This sequence was found in a human donor in good health. The rearrangement links TRBV28 to TRBJ2-7, with 14 positions matching TRBD2. Source material: T cells isolated from PBMCs. The CDR3 loop is CASRGTSGSPEQYF. CDR3 DNA sequence: TGTGCCAGCAGGGGGACTAGCGGGAGTCCCGAGCAGTACTTC.